Only a few counts were recorded for the clone carrying this T cell receptor beta chain. Its matching antigen is unknown. Diagnosis of hyperthyroidism was new in patients aged 18 to 65, and its duration was under 2 months. Any patient presenting with uncontrolled infection, other autoimmune disease, pregnancy or lactation was left out. Fresh peripheral blood, 10 ml, yielded the PBMCs. The CDR3 extends over 15 amino acids. Germline V lookup: CDR1 DFQATT, CDR2 SNEGSKA (reference sequence). V shed 5 bases, J shed 7 bases, and the junction held 9 bases outside the gene matches. This record comes from a study of T cells in Graves' hyperthyroidism and ophthalmopathy. Study-wide results and caveats: Ophthalmopathy was model-predicted a median about 6.7 months pre-onset.

TCR beta CDR3 regions were amplified from RNA. Researchers ran a first-round RT-PCR on the TCR CDR3 using the HTBI primer set. TCRdb re-called the multiplex PCR reads through MiXCR, storing one row per CDR3 protein. This table has around 420,000 distinct CDR3 sequences, around 16% appearing once. The TCR comes from a woman younger than 30 with Graves' hyperthyroidism. This rearrangement joins TRBV20-1 to TRBJ2-2, with 11 nucleotides matching TRBD2. The sample comprised blood. The CDR3 loop reads CSAGTSGSFGGELFF. The CDR3 DNA reads TGCAGTGCTGGTACTAGCGGGAGTTTTGGCGGGGAGCTGTTTTTT.